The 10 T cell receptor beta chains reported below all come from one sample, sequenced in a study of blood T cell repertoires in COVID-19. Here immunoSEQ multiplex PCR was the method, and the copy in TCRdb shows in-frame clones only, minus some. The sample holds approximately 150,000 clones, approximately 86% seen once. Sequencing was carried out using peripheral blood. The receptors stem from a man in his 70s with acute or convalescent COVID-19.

CDR3 region: CASSENRQGNSGYTF. CDR3 in DNA: TGTGCCAGCTCAGAGAACCGACAGGGGAATTCGGGCTACACCTTC. The chain has TRBV18 and TRBJ1-2, with TRBD1 matching over 8 bases. The germline V gene encodes CDR1 KGHSH and CDR2 LQKENI. After removal of 5 bases from V and 8 bases from J, the junction contained 13 bases not matched to a gene. The CDR3 consists of 15 residues.

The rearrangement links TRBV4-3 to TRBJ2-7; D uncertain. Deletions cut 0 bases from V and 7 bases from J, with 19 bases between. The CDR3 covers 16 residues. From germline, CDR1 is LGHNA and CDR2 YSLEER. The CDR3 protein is CASSQDLPGKFQEQYF. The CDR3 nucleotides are TGCGCCAGCAGCCAAGATCTGCCAGGCAAATTTCAGGAGCAGTACTTC.

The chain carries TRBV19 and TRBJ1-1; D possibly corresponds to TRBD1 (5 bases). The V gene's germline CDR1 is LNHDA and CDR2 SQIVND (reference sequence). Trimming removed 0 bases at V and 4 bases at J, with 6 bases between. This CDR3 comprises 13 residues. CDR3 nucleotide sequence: TGTGCCAGTAGTATAGATCAGGGCACTGAAGCTTTCTTT. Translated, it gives CASSIDQGTEAFF. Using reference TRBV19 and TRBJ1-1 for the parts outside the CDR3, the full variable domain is DGGITQSPKYLFRKEGQNVTLSCEQNLNHDAMYWYRQDPGQGLRLIYYSQIVNDFQKGDIAEGYSVSREKKESFPLTVTSAQKNPTAFYLCASSIDQGTEAFFGQGTRLTVV.

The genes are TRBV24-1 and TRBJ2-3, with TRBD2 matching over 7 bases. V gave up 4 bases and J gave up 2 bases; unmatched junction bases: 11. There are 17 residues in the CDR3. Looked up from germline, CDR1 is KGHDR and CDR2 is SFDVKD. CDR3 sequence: CATSDVLLSGNTDTQYF. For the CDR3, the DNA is TGTGCCACCAGTGACGTCCTTCTGAGCGGGAACACAGATACGCAGTATTTT.

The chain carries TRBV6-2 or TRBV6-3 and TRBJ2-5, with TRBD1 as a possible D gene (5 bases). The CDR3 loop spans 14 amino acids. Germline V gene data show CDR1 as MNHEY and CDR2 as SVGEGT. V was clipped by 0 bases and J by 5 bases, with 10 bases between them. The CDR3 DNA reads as TGTGCCAGCAGTTACTCGGTGGGGCGTGAGACCCAGTACTTC. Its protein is CASSYSVGRETQYF.

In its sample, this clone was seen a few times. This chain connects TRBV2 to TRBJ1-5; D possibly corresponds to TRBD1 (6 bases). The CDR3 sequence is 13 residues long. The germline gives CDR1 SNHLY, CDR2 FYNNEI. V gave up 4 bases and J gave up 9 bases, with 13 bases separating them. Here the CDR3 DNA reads TGTGCCAGCAGTGGGGGGCCGCGGAGGCCCCAGCATTTT. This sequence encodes CASSGGPRRPQHF.

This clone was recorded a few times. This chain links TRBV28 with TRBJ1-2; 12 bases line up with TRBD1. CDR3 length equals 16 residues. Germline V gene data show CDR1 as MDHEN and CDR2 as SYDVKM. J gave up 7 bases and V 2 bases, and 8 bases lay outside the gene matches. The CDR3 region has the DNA TGTGCCAGCAGTTTAAGAGGGGGACAGGGGGCTGGTGGCTACACCTTC. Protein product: CASSLRGGQGAGGYTF.

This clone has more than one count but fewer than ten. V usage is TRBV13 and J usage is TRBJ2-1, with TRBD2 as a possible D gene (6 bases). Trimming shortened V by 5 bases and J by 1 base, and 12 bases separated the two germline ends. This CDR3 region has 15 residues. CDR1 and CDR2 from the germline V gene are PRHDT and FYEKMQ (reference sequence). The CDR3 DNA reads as TGTGCCAGCAGCCCGGGAGTACGATCCTACAATGAGCAGTTCTTC. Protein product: CASSPGVRSYNEQFF. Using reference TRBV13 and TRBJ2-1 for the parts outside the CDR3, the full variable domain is AAGVIQSPRHLIKEKRETATLKCYPIPRHDTVYWYQQGPGQDPQFLISFYEKMQSDKGSIPDRFSAQQFSDYHSELNMSSLELGDSALYFCASSPGVRSYNEQFFGPGTRLTVL.

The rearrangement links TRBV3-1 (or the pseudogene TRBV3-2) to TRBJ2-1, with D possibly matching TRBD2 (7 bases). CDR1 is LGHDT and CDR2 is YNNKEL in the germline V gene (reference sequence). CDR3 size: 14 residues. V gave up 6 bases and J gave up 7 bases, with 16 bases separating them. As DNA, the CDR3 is TGTGCCAGCAGGGGGGGGCTAGCTGAGAATGAGCAGTTCTTC. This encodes CASRGGLAENEQFF.

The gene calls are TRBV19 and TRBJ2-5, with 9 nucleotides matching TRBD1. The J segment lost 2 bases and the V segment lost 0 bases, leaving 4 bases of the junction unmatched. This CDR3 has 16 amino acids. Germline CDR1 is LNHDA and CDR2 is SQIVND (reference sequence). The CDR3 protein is CASSIDGGQGQETQYF. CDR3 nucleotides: TGTGCCAGTAGTATAGATGGGGGACAGGGTCAAGAGACCCAGTACTTC. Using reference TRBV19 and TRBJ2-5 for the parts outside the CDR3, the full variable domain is DGGITQSPKYLFRKEGQNVTLSCEQNLNHDAMYWYRQDPGQGLRLIYYSQIVNDFQKGDIAEGYSVSREKKESFPLTVTSAQKNPTAFYLCASSIDGGQGQETQYFGPGTRLLVL.